This T cell receptor (beta chain) was identified in a study of T cell clonality in common variable immunodeficiency. TCRdb's copy holds only in-frame clones and misses some; the assay was immunoSEQ multiplex PCR. The data show under 45,000 clones, with none appearing a single time. With respect to this clone: Sequencing ends 3 residues short of the CDR3 end; the germline J gene provides the rest.

CDR1 and CDR2 from the germline V gene are LNHDA and SQIVND (reference sequence). The CDR3 runs 18 residues. Trimming cost V 3 bases and J 4 bases; bases outside gene matches: 11. The clonotype originates from a person between 18 and 70 years old in good health. Sequenced material: peripheral blood mononuclear cells. The chain uses TRBV19 and TRBJ2-1; 11 bases match TRBD2. Incomplete CDR3 DNA: TGTGCCAGTAGTATCCCCCGAATAGCGGGGGGGGCTTACAATGAG. This sequence encodes CASSIPRIAGGAYNE. The whole CDR3 sequence reads CASSIPRIAGGAYNEQFF.